Shown below are 4 T cell receptor beta chains from a single sample sequenced in a study of long-term antiretroviral therapy in people with HIV. The run of the v3.0 immunoSEQ assay was at survey level. Data came from immunoSEQ multiplex PCR; TCRdb stores just in-frame clones and leaves some out. The profile shows 20,000 to 25,000 clones, around four fifths of them singletons. The specimen comprised unsorted PBMCs, sampled 1.6 years after starting antiretroviral therapy. All receptors derive from a middle-aged man with HIV.

V gene TRBV14 combines with J gene TRBJ1-4; 7 bases align to TRBD1. In germline, CDR1 is SGHDN, CDR2 FVKESK. The V and J ends lost 5 bases and 4 bases, in that order; junction bases with no gene match: 7. The CDR3 is 15 residues long. The CDR3 DNA sequence: TGTGCCAGCAGCGCTTGGACAGGTAGTAATGAAAAACTGTTTTTT. It is translated as CASSAWTGSNEKLFF.

This sequence joins TRBV7-8 and TRBJ1-2; the match to TRBD1 covers 7 bases. The ends lost 5 bases at V and 7 bases at J; junction bases unmatched: 7. The length of the CDR3 is 13 residues. Per germline, CDR1 SGHVS and CDR2 FQNEAQ. As DNA, the CDR3 is TGTGCCAGCAGCCTGGGACAGCTTTCTGGCTACACCTTC. This gives the protein CASSLGQLSGYTF.

The chain combines TRBV19 with TRBJ1-6; 10 nucleotides agree with TRBD1. The CDR3 length is 15 residues. V lost 6 bases to trimming and J lost 5 bases; unmatched junction nucleotides: 4. Germline CDR1 reads LNHDA; CDR2 reads SQIVND (reference sequence). The CDR3 DNA sequence: TGTGCCAGTAGGGGGACAGGGGCGCATAATTCACCCCTCCACTTT. It specifies CASRGTGAHNSPLHF.

The CDR3 spells CASSLTWTPNTEAFF. The CDR3 DNA reads as TGTGCCAGCAGCTTAACGTGGACTCCTAACACTGAAGCTTTCTTT. This rearrangement joins TRBV7-3 to TRBJ1-1; D remains ambiguous. Trimming took off 0 bases at V and 2 bases at J, with 10 bases between the two ends. The CDR3 is 15 residues long. Per germline, CDR1 SGHTA and CDR2 FQGTGA.